The rows below give T cell receptor beta chains drawn from one sample of a study of blood T cells in healthy people across ages. TCRdb independently ran MiXCR on the 5' RACE reads; one entry per CDR3 protein. This sample yields 1,800,000 or so distinct CDR3 sequences, of which around 42% are seen a single time; 23% belongs to the top ten. Sequencing was done on a sample of blood. All receptors come from a human donor in good health. Both conserved end residues are part of each CDR3. A D gene is named only where the DNA matches it firmly. Some rows mark clone size as missing; the rest say once, few, many or name a class of expanded clone.

abundance: NA
v_gene: TRBV5-1
j_gene: TRBJ2-7
d_gene: TRBD1
CDR3aa: CASSRAGTGLSSYEQYF
CDR3nt: TGCGCCAGCAGCAGAGCCGGGACAGGGCTATCCTCCTACGAGCAGTACTTC

abundance: few
v_gene: TRBV18
j_gene: TRBJ2-7
d_gene: NA
CDR3aa: CASSPSPGQMTSYEQYF
CDR3nt: TGTGCCAGCTCACCGTCCCCGGGGCAAATGACCTCCTACGAGCAGTACTTC

abundance: few
v_gene: TRBV7-6
j_gene: TRBJ2-1
d_gene: TRBD2
CDR3aa: CASSQAGNSYNEQFF
CDR3nt: TGTGCCAGCAGCCAAGCGGGAAACTCCTACAATGAGCAGTTCTTC

abundance: NA
v_gene: TRBV7-2
j_gene: TRBJ2-1
d_gene: TRBD2
CDR3aa: CASSLGLWDEQFF
CDR3nt: TGTGCCAGCAGCCTGGGACTATGGGATGAGCAGTTCTTC

abundance: few
v_gene: TRBV7-2
j_gene: TRBJ1-2
d_gene: NA
CDR3aa: CASSPAGGNYGYTF
CDR3nt: TGTGCCAGCAGCCCAGCGGGAGGGAACTATGGCTACACCTTC

abundance: NA
v_gene: TRBV7-2
j_gene: TRBJ2-3
d_gene: NA
CDR3aa: CASSSYTIGDTQYF
CDR3nt: TGTGCCAGCAGCTCATACACCATCGGAGATACGCAGTATTTT

abundance: few
v_gene: TRBV20-1
j_gene: TRBJ2-3
d_gene: NA
CDR3aa: CSAGGPTDTQYF
CDR3nt: TGCAGTGCTGGAGGGCCCACAGATACGCAGTATTTT

abundance: NA
v_gene: TRBV6-1
j_gene: TRBJ2-7
d_gene: NA
CDR3aa: CASSAAPGTPIYEQYF
CDR3nt: TGTGCCAGCAGTGCAGCCCCCGGGACTCCGATCTACGAGCAGTACTTC

abundance: NA
v_gene: TRBV12-3/TRBV12-4
j_gene: TRBJ2-7
d_gene: NA
CDR3aa: CACSFRDSLSHYEQYF
CDR3nt: TGTGCCTGCAGTTTCCGGGACTCACTCTCCCACTACGAGCAGTACTTC

abundance: NA
v_gene: TRBV6-1
j_gene: TRBJ2-1
d_gene: TRBD2
CDR3aa: CASRLLPTSGQYNEQFF
CDR3nt: TGTGCCAGCAGACTCCTCCCCACTAGCGGGCAGTACAATGAGCAGTTCTTC